These 27 T cell receptor beta chains share one sample of origin, sequenced in a study of blood T cell repertoires in COVID-19. The table came from immunoSEQ multiplex PCR; TCRdb's copy has only in-frame clones and leaves some out. The sample carries about 98,000 clones, 82% recorded once. Sequenced: peripheral blood. The receptor set was obtained from a man of 80 years or more with acute or convalescent COVID-19.

Written as DNA, the CDR3 is TGTGCCAGCAGTGCCCTCGGGGTCACCTACGAGCAGTACTTC. Translating gives CASSALGVTYEQYF. The chain couples TRBV25-1 to TRBJ2-7; TRBD2 might be the D (5 bases). Germline assignment: CDR1 MGHDK and CDR2 SYGVNS. The CDR3 has 14 amino acids. The ends were cut back, 4 bases at V and 2 bases at J, with 12 bases in the middle.

This rearrangement joins TRBV5-1 to TRBJ2-2, with TRBD1 as a possible D gene (5 bases). Germline V gene data show CDR1 as SGHRS and CDR2 as YFSETQ. V lost 4 bases to trimming and J lost 5 bases, with 12 bases between them. CDR3 length: 14 amino acids. Here the CDR3 reads CASSPGQPTGELFF. The CDR3, as DNA: TGCGCCAGCAGCCCCGGACAACCGACCGGGGAGCTGTTTTTT.

This chain joins TRBV19 and TRBJ1-2, with D possibly matching TRBD1 (5 bases). CDR3 size: 15 residues. The germline V and J ends were trimmed by 9 bases and 7 bases, with 24 bases remaining between them. Germline-derived CDR1 and CDR2 are LNHDA and SQIVND (reference sequence). The CDR3 protein is CASTPPGGPFSGYTF. The CDR3 region has the DNA TGTGCCAGCACCCCTCCCGGGGGTCCGTTTAGTGGCTACACCTTC.

The chain links TRBV6-5 to TRBJ1-1, with a weak D call TRBD1 (6 bases). The CDR3 loop spans 14 amino acids. Trimming removed 1 base at V and 8 bases at J, with 14 bases between. Germline values: CDR1 MNHEY, CDR2 SVGAGI. DNA for the CDR3: TGTGCCAGCAGTTACTGGAGGGGGGGGGCCGAAGCTTTCTTT. This gives the protein CASSYWRGGAEAFF.

The rearrangement joins TRBV19 to TRBJ1-1, with 7 bases lining up with TRBD1. Germline assignment: CDR1 LNHDA and CDR2 SQIVND (reference sequence). This CDR3 comprises 15 residues. V shed 1 base and J 7 bases; nucleotides not matched to a gene: 9. CDR3 DNA sequence: TGTGCCAGTAGTATAGGCACAGGGGCGTTAGGTGAAGCTTTCTTT. Amino acid sequence: CASSIGTGALGEAFF.

This sequence joins TRBV28 and TRBJ1-2, with TRBD1 matching 9 bases. Per the germline V gene, CDR1 is MDHEN and CDR2 is SYDVKM. Germline trimming cut 1 base from V and 6 bases from J; bases unmatched to any gene: 3. The CDR3 is made up of 14 amino acids. The CDR3 DNA sequence: TGTGCCAGCAGTTTATTAGGGACAGGGAATGGCTACACCTTC. This encodes CASSLLGTGNGYTF.

The chain joins TRBV4-2 to TRBJ2-6; the D gene is possibly TRBD1 (5 bases). The V end lost 0 bases, the J end lost 0 bases, and 9 bases lay between the germline ends. Germline CDR1 is LGHNA and CDR2 is YNFKEQ. CDR3 length equals 17 residues. As DNA, the CDR3 is TGTGCCAGCAGCCAAGATAGGGGTTTCTCTGGGGCCAACGTCCTGACTTTC. This gives the protein CASSQDRGFSGANVLTF.

The CDR3 nucleotides read TGCAGCGTTGGAACAGCCCAAGAGACCCAGTACTTC. This sequence encodes CSVGTAQETQYF. This chain uses TRBV29-1 with TRBJ2-5; no clear D gene. Trimming shortened V by 4 bases and J by 1 base, and 7 bases separated the two germline ends. The CDR3 is 12 amino acids. From germline, CDR1 is SQVTM and CDR2 ANQGSEA.

This chain connects TRBV28 to TRBJ1-1, with 10 bases matching TRBD1. The CDR3 is made up of 15 amino acids. V gave up 10 bases and J gave up 1 base; unmatched junction bases: 9. CDR1 and CDR2 from the germline V gene are MDHEN and SYDVKM. The CDR3 protein is CATGGDRGRNTEAFF. The CDR3 DNA is TGTGCCACCGGGGGGGACAGGGGTAGGAACACTGAAGCTTTCTTT. The full variable domain, its missing parts supplied by reference TRBV28 and TRBJ1-1, is DVKVTQSSRYLVKRTGEKVFLECVQDMDHENMFWYRQDPGLGLRLIYFSYDVKMKEKGDIPEGYSVSREKKERFSLILESASTNQTSMYLCATGGDRGRNTEAFFGQGTRLTVV.

V gene TRBV6-2 or TRBV6-3 combines with J gene TRBJ2-7; possibly TRBD1 for D (6 bases). V shed 1 base and J shed 6 bases, with 13 bases lying between them. Germline assignment: CDR1 MNHEY and CDR2 SVGEGT. This CDR3 has 14 residues. The CDR3: CASSYYLGAGEQYF. The CDR3 coding sequence is TGTGCCAGCAGTTACTATTTGGGGGCTGGCGAGCAGTACTTC.

V is TRBV28 and J is TRBJ1-4; 10 bases are a match to TRBD1. CDR1 is MDHEN, CDR2 SYDVKM, per germline. The CDR3 sequence is 16 residues long. With V trimmed by 6 bases and J by 6 bases, 10 bases remained unmatched. The CDR3 DNA reads TGTGCCAGCAGCCGGAGAGACAGGGGGCTTTATGAAAAACTGTTTTTT. It codes for CASSRRDRGLYEKLFF.

The chain couples TRBV7-2 to TRBJ1-6; D gene unclear. The CDR3 has 14 residues. The ends were cut back, 5 bases at V and 4 bases at J, with 9 bases in the middle. Germline-derived CDR1 and CDR2 are SGHTA and FQGNSA. CDR3 in DNA: TGTGCCAGCAGCGCCGGGGATTATAATTCACCCCTCCACTTT. It translates to CASSAGDYNSPLHF.

The chain carries TRBV6-1 and TRBJ2-1, with a possible D match to TRBD2 (6 bases). The V end lost 8 bases, the J end lost 6 bases, and 14 bases lay between the germline ends. The CDR3 contains 13 residues. Germline V gives CDR1 MNHNS, CDR2 SASEGT. The CDR3 here is CASRQAAGNEQFF. CDR3 nucleotide sequence: TGTGCCAGCCGTCAAGCAGCGGGCAATGAGCAGTTCTTC.

The chain has TRBV5-4 and TRBJ2-1, with D perhaps matching TRBD1 (5 bases). The V and J ends lost 1 base and 0 bases respectively, with 14 bases between them. The CDR3 length is 17 residues. Looked up from germline, CDR1 is SGHNT and CDR2 is YYREEE (reference sequence). CDR3 nucleotide sequence: TGTGCCAGCAGCTTGAAAAGGGGCCCCAGCTCCTACAATGAGCAGTTCTTC. This gives the protein CASSLKRGPSSYNEQFF.

The chain joins TRBV6-1 to TRBJ2-3, with 7 positions matching TRBD2. This CDR3 spans 16 amino acids. Germline CDR1 reads MNHNS; CDR2 reads SASEGT. Trimming at V came to 2 bases and at J to 2 bases, leaving 7 bases not matched to a gene. The CDR3 sequence is CASSEIIGRITDTQYF. The CDR3 bases are TGTGCCAGCAGTGAAATAATCGGGAGGATCACAGATACGCAGTATTTT.

Written as DNA, the CDR3 is TGCGCCAGCAGTGAAGGACAGATCACAGATACGCAGTATTTT. It yields the protein CASSEGQITDTQYF. This chain uses TRBV10-1 with TRBJ2-3; D possibly corresponds to TRBD1 (6 bases). Trimming cost V 3 bases and J 2 bases, with 9 bases left between them. Germline lookup yields CDR1 WNHNN and CDR2 SYGVQD (reference sequence). This CDR3 spans 14 amino acids.

The V and J genes are TRBV24-1 and TRBJ2-5; unclear D gene. Trimming removed 1 base from V and 0 bases from J, with 5 bases in between. The CDR3 is 14 amino acids. Germline V lookup: CDR1 KGHDR, CDR2 SFDVKD. Here the CDR3 DNA reads TGTGCCACCAGTGATTTTACACACCAAGAGACCCAGTACTTC. This sequence encodes CATSDFTHQETQYF.

This clone showed up just once. This chain links TRBV30 with TRBJ2-2, with a weak D call TRBD2 (6 bases). The CDR3 has 15 residues. Looked up from germline, CDR1 is GTSNPN and CDR2 is SVGIG (reference sequence). Trimming left V 2 bases short and J 4 bases short, with 14 bases between. The CDR3 here is CAWSPLGLTTGELFF. The CDR3, as DNA: TGTGCCTGGAGTCCTCTGGGACTCACCACCGGGGAGCTGTTTTTT.

This chain uses TRBV19 with TRBJ2-2; 7 nucleotides align to TRBD2. Germline trimming cut 2 bases from V and 4 bases from J; bases unmatched to any gene: 1. Germline CDR1 is LNHDA and CDR2 is SQIVND (reference sequence). The CDR3 sequence is 14 residues long. In DNA form, the CDR3 reads TGTGCCAGTAGTATACCTAGCGGCACCGGGGAGCTGTTTTTT. It encodes CASSIPSGTGELFF. Together with reference TRBV19 and TRBJ2-2, the CDR3 gives the full variable domain: DGGITQSPKYLFRKEGQNVTLSCEQNLNHDAMYWYRQDPGQGLRLIYYSQIVNDFQKGDIAEGYSVSREKKESFPLTVTSAQKNPTAFYLCASSIPSGTGELFFGEGSRLTVL.

This chain links TRBV14 with TRBJ2-2, with a possible D match to TRBD2 (6 bases). The germline V gene encodes CDR1 SGHDN and CDR2 FVKESK. Deletions cut 3 bases from V and 6 bases from J, with 14 bases between. The CDR3 spans 15 residues. CDR3 residues: CASSHAMGGAGELFF. DNA for the CDR3: TGTGCCAGCAGCCACGCAATGGGGGGAGCCGGGGAGCTGTTTTTT.

V gene TRBV6-5 combines with J gene TRBJ2-3; 10 nucleotides match TRBD2. Losses at the gene ends were 4 bases for V and 6 bases for J; bases not matched to a gene: 7. The CDR3 runs 15 residues. Germline lookup yields CDR1 MNHEY and CDR2 SVGAGI. The CDR3 DNA reads as TGTGCCAGCAGTTTGACAGCGGGGGGGCCGGATACGCAGTATTTT. Residues: CASSLTAGGPDTQYF.

The chain has TRBV29-1 and TRBJ2-2; 11 bases align to TRBD2. V lost 7 bases to trimming and J lost 3 bases; unmatched junction nucleotides: 1. Germline loops: CDR1 SQVTM, CDR2 ANQGSEA. The CDR3 is 13 amino acids. The CDR3 coding sequence is TGCAGCGCGGGACTAGCGGACACCGGGGAGCTGTTTTTT. Translation: CSAGLADTGELFF.

The chain has TRBV7-9 and TRBJ2-1, with 8 bases fitting TRBD1. The CDR3 is made up of 17 amino acids. CDR1 SEHNR and CDR2 FQNEAQ come from the germline V gene (reference sequence). V shed 3 bases, J shed 7 bases, and the junction held 14 bases outside the gene matches. CDR3 region: CASSFNIPQGARNEQFF. The CDR3 bases are TGTGCCAGCAGCTTTAACATACCTCAGGGGGCAAGAAATGAGCAGTTCTTC.

J is TRBJ2-1 and V is TRBV7-2; no definite D call. CDR3 length: 16 residues. Germline CDR1 reads SGHTA; CDR2 reads FQGNSA. V was shortened by 2 bases and J by 8 bases, with 19 bases between the two germline ends. The CDR3 sequence is CASSLNPVVSHYEQFF. In DNA form, the CDR3 reads TGTGCCAGCAGCTTAAATCCCGTGGTCAGTCATTATGAGCAGTTCTTC.

This chain connects TRBV30 to TRBJ1-3; 7 bases agree with TRBD1. The trim removed 0 bases at V and 0 bases at J, leaving 8 bases unmatched. The CDR3 extends over 17 amino acids. Germline V lookup: CDR1 GTSNPN, CDR2 SVGIG (reference sequence). The CDR3 region is CAWSVRGRGISGNTIYF. The CDR3 DNA follows: TGTGCCTGGAGTGTACGGGGCAGGGGGATCTCTGGAAACACCATATATTTT.

J is TRBJ2-3 and V is TRBV7-8, with 8 positions matching TRBD2. In germline, CDR1 is SGHVS, CDR2 FQNEAQ. Trimming at V came to 5 bases and at J to 5 bases, leaving 9 bases not matched to a gene. This CDR3 comprises 15 residues. The CDR3 is CASSLTSEARDTQYF. The CDR3 bases are TGTGCCAGCAGCCTGACTAGCGAAGCAAGAGATACGCAGTATTTT.

The chain joins TRBV14 to TRBJ2-3; TRBD2 matches 9 bases. V lost 4 bases, J lost 4 bases, and 6 bases stayed unmatched. The CDR3 contains 15 residues. Looked up from germline, CDR1 is SGHDN and CDR2 is FVKESK. The CDR3 nucleotides read TGTGCCAGCAGCCTGGGGACTAGCAAGGCAGATACGCAGTATTTT. Its protein product is CASSLGTSKADTQYF. Full variable domain (missing parts from reference TRBV14 and TRBJ2-3): EAGVTQFPSHSVIEKGQTVTLRCDPISGHDNLYWYRRVMGKEIKFLLHFVKESKQDESGMPNNRFLAERTGGTYSTLKVQPAELEDSGVYFCASSLGTSKADTQYFGPGTRLTVL.